This is a list of T cell receptor beta chains from one sample in a study of CD8 T cells in ankylosing spondylitis. One entry per CDR3 protein results from TCRdb running MiXCR on the 5' RACE reads. Altogether approximately 400,000 distinct CDR3 sequences are present, about 25% being singletons, with the ten largest covering over 0.8%. The source material was blood, either unsorted or a sorted T cell fraction (not recorded which). These receptor sequences come from a male donor with ankylosing spondylitis. The CDR3 runs from the conserved cysteine through the conserved F or W. A D gene is named only where the DNA matches it firmly. Some rows have no size entry. The others give once, few or many, or a class for an expanded clone.

TRBJ2-1,.,.,TRBV29-1,CSAGPAAPVGEQFF,TGCAGCGCCGGACCAGCAGCCCCCGTGGGGGAGCAGTTCTTC
TRBJ1-2,.,few,TRBV20-1,CSASDSFYGYTF,TGCAGTGCCAGTGACAGTTTTTATGGCTACACCTTC
TRBJ1-5,.,few,TRBV30,CAWSPQGDQPQHF,TGTGCCTGGAGCCCTCAGGGTGATCAGCCCCAGCATTTT
TRBJ2-7,.,.,TRBV10-3,CAISERNYEQYF,TGTGCCATCAGTGAGAGAAACTACGAGCAGTACTTC
TRBJ2-3,TRBD2,once,TRBV5-1,CATTTSGSPTDTQYF,TGCGCCACCACAACTAGCGGGAGTCCGACAGATACGCAGTATTTT
TRBJ2-1,.,few,TRBV7-2,CASLDSLDNEQFF,TGTGCCAGCCTAGACTCACTCGACAATGAGCAGTTCTTC
TRBJ1-2,TRBD1,.,TRBV11-2,CASSLVRKGGGYGYTF,TGTGCCAGCAGCTTAGTCAGGAAAGGGGGCGGCTATGGCTACACCTTC
TRBJ2-1,.,.,TRBV24-1,CATSDPGTSSYNEQFF,TGTGCCACCAGTGATCCCGGGACGAGCTCCTACAATGAGCAGTTCTTC
TRBJ2-3,.,.,TRBV24-1,CATAESTDTQYF,TGTGCCACCGCCGAAAGCACAGATACGCAGTATTTT
TRBJ1-1,.,few,TRBV20-1,CSASGHVNTEAFF,TGCAGTGCTAGCGGCCACGTGAACACTGAAGCTTTCTTT
TRBJ2-5,TRBD1,few,TRBV2,CASSEDRLEETQYF,TGTGCCAGCAGTGAGGACAGGTTAGAAGAGACCCAGTACTTC
TRBJ1-1,TRBD1,few,TRBV20-1,CSADLGQGGTEAFF,TGCAGTGCCGATTTAGGACAGGGGGGCACTGAAGCTTTCTTT
TRBJ2-1,.,few,TRBV20-1,CSARVSGYNEQFF,TGCAGTGCTAGAGTTTCTGGCTACAATGAGCAGTTCTTC
TRBJ1-1,TRBD1,few,TRBV30,CAWTTGRTEAFF,TGTGCCTGGACGACAGGGAGGACTGAAGCTTTCTTT
TRBJ2-5,TRBD1,few,TRBV2,CASIRGTGQETQYF,TGTGCCAGCATCAGAGGGACAGGCCAAGAGACCCAGTACTTC
TRBJ2-5,.,few,TRBV5-1,CASSFNQETQYF,TGCGCCAGCAGCTTTAACCAAGAGACCCAGTACTTC
TRBJ2-3,.,few,TRBV6-1,CASILGSTDTQYF,TGTGCCAGCATCTTGGGGAGCACAGATACGCAGTATTTT
TRBJ1-3,.,few,TRBV18,CASSPAGGYTIYF,TGTGCCAGCTCACCCGCAGGAGGTTACACCATATATTTT
TRBJ2-5,TRBD2,few,TRBV29-1,CSVVGTSGSQETQYF,TGCAGCGTTGTCGGGACTAGCGGGAGCCAAGAGACCCAGTACTTC
TRBJ1-4,.,.,TRBV5-5,CASSRGQLNEKLFF,TGTGCCAGCAGCCGTGGACAGCTAAATGAAAAACTGTTTTTT
TRBJ1-6,TRBD1,.,TRBV11-2,CASSLAGGASQSPLHF,TGTGCCAGCAGCTTAGCAGGGGGCGCCTCGCAGTCACCCCTCCACTTT
TRBJ1-2,TRBD1,few,TRBV29-1,CSVQGGPGGGYGYTF,TGCAGCGTCCAGGGGGGACCAGGGGGAGGCTATGGCTACACCTTC
TRBJ2-7,.,few,TRBV20-1,CSARDRQAYYEQYF,TGCAGTGCTAGAGATCGACAGGCCTACTACGAGCAGTACTTC
TRBJ2-5,TRBD1,many,TRBV12-3/TRBV12-4,CASSPGTVNQETQYF,TGTGCCAGCAGTCCCGGGACAGTTAACCAAGAGACCCAGTACTTC
TRBJ2-1,TRBD1,.,TRBV20-1,CSARSYRSGQGANEQFF,TGCAGTGCTAGATCGTACCGTAGCGGCCAGGGGGCGAATGAGCAGTTCTTC
TRBJ2-3,.,.,TRBV5-1,CASSLAHLLTDTQYF,TGCGCCAGCAGCTTGGCCCACCTACTCACAGATACGCAGTATTTT
TRBJ1-2,.,few,TRBV5-1,CASSLRPLMTYGYTF,TGCGCCAGCAGCTTACGGCCTCTTATGACCTATGGCTACACCTTC
TRBJ2-3,TRBD2,.,TRBV5-1,CASSLGREEDTQYF,TGCGCCAGCAGCTTGGGGCGGGAGGAAGATACGCAGTATTTT
TRBJ1-1,TRBD1,.,TRBV5-1,CASSHETGGSEAFF,TGCGCCAGCAGCCACGAGACAGGGGGCTCTGAAGCTTTCTTT
TRBJ1-5,.,.,TRBV6-1,CASSEEVRQPQHF,TGTGCCAGCAGTGAAGAGGTGCGGCAGCCCCAGCATTTT
TRBJ2-3,TRBD2,.,TRBV20-1,CSARRGTSGYTQYF,TGCAGTGCTAGAAGGGGGACTAGCGGTTATACGCAGTATTTT
TRBJ1-5,.,few,TRBV12-3/TRBV12-4,CASRTSSNQPQHF,TGTGCCAGCAGAACCAGTAGCAATCAGCCCCAGCATTTT
TRBJ2-3,.,.,TRBV6-1,CASSPGTYRTSDTQYF,TGTGCCAGCAGCCCAGGGACGTATAGGACATCAGATACGCAGTATTTT
TRBJ1-2,.,many,TRBV5-1,CASSLEGAGGYTF,TGCGCCAGCAGCTTGGAAGGGGCCGGTGGCTACACCTTC
TRBJ1-5,.,.,TRBV3-1,CASSQVGGSNQPQHF,TGTGCCAGCAGCCAAGTCGGGGGAAGCAATCAGCCCCAGCATTTT
TRBJ2-1,TRBD1,few,TRBV5-6,CASSLGPGQGYNEQFF,TGTGCCAGCAGCTTGGGGCCGGGACAGGGGTACAATGAGCAGTTCTTC
TRBJ1-1,.,few,TRBV20-1,CSARQGLNTEAFF,TGCAGTGCCAGGCAGGGCCTAAACACTGAAGCTTTCTTT
TRBJ2-2,TRBD2,.,TRBV5-1,CASTYRLAGGTGELFF,TGCGCCAGCACTTACCGACTAGCTGGGGGCACCGGGGAGCTGTTTTTT
TRBJ1-1,TRBD1,.,TRBV12-3/TRBV12-4,CASSRDSLLAFF,TGTGCCAGCAGTCGGGACAGTCTGCTAGCTTTCTTT
TRBJ2-1,TRBD2,.,TRBV12-3/TRBV12-4,CASSRTSKEQFF,TGTGCCAGCAGTAGGACTAGCAAGGAGCAGTTCTTC
TRBJ2-5,.,.,TRBV15,CATSRGGGASTETQYF,TGTGCCACCAGCAGAGGAGGAGGGGCTAGCACAGAGACCCAGTACTTC
TRBJ1-5,TRBD1,few,TRBV2,CASSGRGLDYQPQHF,TGTGCCAGCAGCGGCAGGGGGCTTGACTATCAGCCCCAGCATTTT
TRBJ2-7,.,.,TRBV15,CATQRGGGSSYEQYF,TGTGCCACCCAAAGGGGAGGGGGTAGCTCCTACGAGCAGTACTTC
TRBJ2-2,.,.,TRBV28,CASKEFGAPEELFF,TGTGCCAGCAAAGAGTTCGGGGCCCCTGAGGAGCTGTTTTTT
TRBJ2-2,.,few,TRBV15,CATSRDLGAPNTGELFF,TGTGCCACCAGCAGAGATTTGGGAGCTCCTAACACCGGGGAGCTGTTTTTT